Each of the 29 T cell receptor beta chains below was sequenced from the same sample in a study of blood T cell repertoires in COVID-19. Sequenced by immunoSEQ multiplex PCR; TCRdb stores in-frame clones only, minus some. The sample holds approximately 230,000 clones, 87% seen once. The sample consisted of PBMCs or T cells enriched from blood (not recorded which). The receptors derive from a woman under 40 with acute COVID-19.

The chain employs TRBV5-4 and TRBJ2-1, with 9 bases fitting TRBD2. The V and J ends lost 0 bases and 1 base, in that order; junction bases with no gene match: 2. The CDR3 has 16 residues. CDR1 and CDR2 (germline): SGHNT, YYREEE (reference sequence). CDR3 coding DNA: TGTGCCAGCAGCTTGGCTAGCGGGGCTTCCTACAATGAGCAGTTCTTC. It yields the protein CASSLASGASYNEQFF.

This clone was seen only a few times. The chain joins TRBV2 to TRBJ2-2; D not resolved. Germline loops: CDR1 SNHLY, CDR2 FYNNEI. Trimming removed 0 bases at V and 4 bases at J, with 12 bases between. CDR3 length equals 16 residues. The CDR3 sequence: CASSEAGSPGTGELFF. In DNA, the CDR3 is TGTGCCAGCAGTGAAGCCGGGTCCCCCGGCACCGGGGAGCTGTTTTTT.

This rearrangement joins TRBV28 to TRBJ1-4; unclear D gene. This CDR3 comprises 13 residues. Germline V lookup: CDR1 MDHEN, CDR2 SYDVKM. V was cut by 6 bases and J by 7 bases, with 12 bases left in between. The CDR3 bases are TGTGCCAGCAGCCTCGCGAGGGTTGAAAAACTGTTTTTT. As protein: CASSLARVEKLFF. Supplemented by reference TRBV28 and TRBJ1-4, the full variable domain reads DVKVTQSSRYLVKRTGEKVFLECVQDMDHENMFWYRQDPGLGLRLIYFSYDVKMKEKGDIPEGYSVSREKKERFSLILESASTNQTSMYLCASSLARVEKLFFGSGTQLSVL.

The gene calls are TRBV27 and TRBJ1-3; 10 bases align to TRBD1. The CDR3 extends over 17 amino acids. Germline V lookup: CDR1 MNHEY, CDR2 SMNVEV (reference sequence). The V gene end was trimmed by 7 bases and the J gene end by 0 bases; junction bases not matched to a gene: 9. For the CDR3, the DNA is TGTGCCAGCACCCCTGCGGGACAGGGGTCCTCTGGAAACACCATATATTTT. Its translation: CASTPAGQGSSGNTIYF.

This clone came up once. This rearrangement joins TRBV5-5 to TRBJ2-5, with D hard to call. The CDR3 consists of 14 residues. CDR1 is SGHKS, CDR2 YYEKEE, per germline (reference sequence). The V end was cut by 4 bases, the J end by 1 base, with 11 bases between. In DNA form, the CDR3 reads TGTGCCAGCAGCCCCGGCGGCACCCAAGAGACCCAGTACTTC. Its translation is CASSPGGTQETQYF.

The CDR3 loop is CASSPRGQGAGSPLHF. For the CDR3, the DNA is TGTGCCAGCAGCCCAAGAGGACAGGGGGCGGGTTCACCCCTCCACTTT. V and J are TRBV7-2 and TRBJ1-6, with 11 bases that match TRBD1. With V trimmed by 5 bases and J by 9 bases, 9 bases remained unmatched. This CDR3 has 16 amino acids. Germline CDR1 is SGHTA and CDR2 is FQGNSA.

This clone has a single count. The gene calls are TRBV21-1 and TRBJ2-7; the D call of TRBD1 is as the table states it, not checked on the DNA. TRBV21-1 is listed as a pseudogene. This CDR3 is built from 12 residues. DNA of the CDR3: TGTGCCTACCGGACAGTTACCTACGAGCAGTACTTC. This translates into CAYRTVTYEQYF.

The chain links TRBV24-1 to TRBJ1-5; the D is unclear. Per the germline V gene, CDR1 is KGHDR and CDR2 is SFDVKD. The CDR3 covers 14 residues. Between the trimmed V and J ends, which lost 5 bases and 5 bases, there was a span of 12 bases. This CDR3 reads CATSGVETYQPQHF. The DNA of the CDR3 is TGTGCCACCAGTGGAGTAGAAACCTATCAGCCCCAGCATTTT.

This rearrangement joins TRBV6-5 to TRBJ2-3, with 7 bases identical to TRBD2. The V and J ends lost 6 bases and 1 base, in that order; junction bases with no gene match: 7. The CDR3 covers 15 residues. Germline V gene data show CDR1 as MNHEY and CDR2 as SVGAGI. Here the CDR3 reads CASSSREGGTDTQYF. In nucleotides, the CDR3 is TGTGCCAGCAGCTCCAGGGAGGGTGGCACAGATACGCAGTATTTT.

V usage is TRBV7-2 and J usage is TRBJ2-4; 10 bases agree with TRBD2. Looked up from germline, CDR1 is SGHTA and CDR2 is FQGNSA. The CDR3 runs to 14 residues. The trim removed 1 base at V and 12 bases at J, leaving 6 bases unmatched. The chain's CDR3 is CASSLDPLAGDQYF. CDR3 DNA: TGTGCCAGCAGCTTAGACCCCCTAGCGGGAGATCAGTACTTC.

The rearrangement uses TRBV6-2 or TRBV6-3 and TRBJ2-7; the D gene is possibly TRBD2 (6 bases). The CDR3 is 15 residues long. Per the germline V gene, CDR1 is MNHEY and CDR2 is SVGEGT. V lost 3 bases to trimming and J lost 2 bases, with 14 bases between them. The CDR3 DNA reads TGTGCCAGCAGTTATAGAGTAGCGGAGACCTACGAGCAGTACTTC. Translating it yields CASSYRVAETYEQYF.

This chain links TRBV19 with TRBJ1-5; 12 bases agree with TRBD1. Losses at the gene ends were 5 bases for V and 0 bases for J; bases not matched to a gene: 14. The germline V gene has CDR1 LNHDA and CDR2 SQIVND (reference sequence). This CDR3 comprises 20 residues. CDR3 amino acids: CASSSLRDRGRVSSNQPQHF. Here the CDR3 DNA reads TGTGCCAGTAGTTCGCTCCGGGACAGGGGGCGAGTCTCTAGCAATCAGCCCCAGCATTTT.

The chain combines TRBV3-1 (or the pseudogene TRBV3-2) with TRBJ2-7; D gene ambiguous. Germline V gives CDR1 LGHDT, CDR2 YNNKEL (reference sequence). Trimming left V 0 bases short and J 0 bases short, with 9 bases between. The length of the CDR3 is 15 residues. Written as DNA, the CDR3 is TGTGCCAGCAGCCAAGAAATGGCGGCCTCCTACGAGCAGTACTTC. Its translation is CASSQEMAASYEQYF.

The rearrangement uses TRBV30 and TRBJ1-3, with 8 bases matching TRBD1. Germline-derived CDR1 and CDR2 are GTSNPN and SVGIG (reference sequence). Trimming removed 4 bases from V and 11 bases from J; junction bases left unmatched: 7. The CDR3 is 12 residues long. The DNA of the CDR3 is TGTGCCTGGATGGACAGGGTAGATTCCATATATTTT. Translated: CAWMDRVDSIYF.

The chain carries TRBV19 and TRBJ1-4, with TRBD1 identical over 11 bases. V lost 7 bases and J lost 8; bases outside the gene matches: 6. Germline V gene sequence: CDR1 LNHDA, CDR2 SQIVND (reference sequence). CDR3 length equals 14 residues. The DNA for the CDR3 is TGTGCCAGTAAACGGACAGGGGGCTCCGAAAAACTGTTTTTT. It translates to CASKRTGGSEKLFF. Full variable domain (outside the CDR3, taken from reference TRBV19 and TRBJ1-4): DGGITQSPKYLFRKEGQNVTLSCEQNLNHDAMYWYRQDPGQGLRLIYYSQIVNDFQKGDIAEGYSVSREKKESFPLTVTSAQKNPTAFYLCASKRTGGSEKLFFGSGTQLSVL.

The chain has TRBV11-1 and TRBJ2-7; possible D gene TRBD1, 5 bases. With 5 bases removed from V and 7 bases from J, the gap between germline ends came to 21 bases. Germline CDR1 reads SGHAT; CDR2 reads FQDESV (reference sequence). This CDR3 has 15 residues. The CDR3 protein is CASSLGSGRLREQYF. The CDR3 DNA reads as TGTGCCAGCAGCCTGGGGTCAGGGCGGTTGCGAGAGCAGTACTTC.

The chain employs TRBV5-1 and TRBJ2-7; the D is unclear. CDR1 and CDR2 from the germline V gene are SGHRS and YFSETQ. The length of the CDR3 is 13 residues. Trimming stripped 1 base from V and 6 bases from J, with 11 bases between. In DNA form, the CDR3 reads TGCGCCAGCAGCTTGACTTCCCAGGTCGAGCAGTACTTC. It specifies CASSLTSQVEQYF.

V and J are TRBV19 and TRBJ1-1, with D tentatively TRBD1 (6 bases). CDR1 LNHDA and CDR2 SQIVND come from the germline V gene (reference sequence). The CDR3 has 13 residues. V was pared by 2 bases and J by 6 bases, with 10 bases between. Written as DNA, the CDR3 is TGTGCCAGTAGTATAACAGGGAAGGCTGAAGCTTTCTTT. This translates into CASSITGKAEAFF.

This clone was found a few times. The J gene is TRBJ1-5, the V gene TRBV14, with TRBD1 matching 9 bases. The CDR3 totals 19 residues. Germline V gene data show CDR1 as SGHDN and CDR2 as FVKESK. The J segment lost 4 bases and the V segment lost 3 bases, leaving 16 bases of the junction unmatched. CDR3 sequence (DNA): TGTGCCAGCAGCCACATTTCCGGGACAGGGACTGGCCTTAATCAGCCCCAGCATTTT. Residues: CASSHISGTGTGLNQPQHF.

The chain is built from TRBV5-1 and TRBJ2-1; possible D gene TRBD2, 6 bases. The V end was cut by 4 bases, the J end by 10 bases, with 15 bases between. The CDR3 contains 13 residues. Per the germline V gene, CDR1 is SGHRS and CDR2 is YFSETQ. This CDR3 is CASSNPSVSEQFF. The CDR3 region has the DNA TGCGCCAGCAGCAACCCTAGCGTGAGCGAGCAGTTCTTC.

The V gene is TRBV7-9, the J gene TRBJ2-1, with a weak D call TRBD1 (5 bases). Germline V gene data show CDR1 as SEHNR and CDR2 as FQNEAQ (reference sequence). The V and J ends lost 3 bases and 2 bases respectively, with 11 bases between them. There are 15 residues in the CDR3. The CDR3 loop reads CASSFRALPYNEQFF. The CDR3 DNA is TGTGCCAGCAGCTTCAGGGCCCTACCCTACAATGAGCAGTTCTTC.

CDR3 nucleotides: TGTGCCAGCAGCGCTGACAGGGCCTTTACGAACACCGGGGAGCTGTTTTTT. Its translation is CASSADRAFTNTGELFF. The rearrangement joins TRBV6-4 to TRBJ2-2; TRBD1 matches at 7 bases. Per the germline V gene, CDR1 is MRHNA and CDR2 is SNTAGT. This CDR3 region has 17 residues. V gave up 6 bases and J gave up 0 bases; unmatched junction bases: 10.

V and J are TRBV2 and TRBJ1-1; D is unclear. Germline assignment: CDR1 SNHLY and CDR2 FYNNEI. The V end was cut by 6 bases, the J end by 8 bases, with 16 bases between. The CDR3 spans 13 residues. CDR3 DNA sequence: TGTGCCAGCAGAGCCACAACTTCGGGAGAAGCTTTCTTT. Its protein is CASRATTSGEAFF.

The V gene is TRBV28, the J gene TRBJ1-2, with a weak D call TRBD1 (6 bases). V was trimmed by 6 bases and J by 1 base, leaving 15 bases between them. The CDR3 extends over 15 amino acids. Germline loops: CDR1 MDHEN, CDR2 SYDVKM. CDR3 sequence reads: CASSKTGLHNYGYTF. In DNA form, the CDR3 reads TGTGCCAGCAGCAAAACAGGGCTGCATAACTATGGCTACACCTTC.

The chain links TRBV5-1 to TRBJ2-7, with a possible D match to TRBD1 (6 bases). The CDR3 contains 12 residues. V lost 3 bases, J lost 4 bases, and 8 bases lay in between. Germline V lookup: CDR1 SGHRS, CDR2 YFSETQ. This CDR3 is CASSSDRYEQYF. CDR3 coding DNA: TGCGCCAGCAGCTCCGACAGGTACGAGCAGTACTTC.

The chain carries TRBV23-1 and TRBJ2-5; maybe TRBD2 (5 bases). TRBV23-1 has ORF status, its function being uncertain. This CDR3 has 17 residues. The V end lost 2 bases, the J end lost 3 bases, and 19 bases lay between the germline ends. The CDR3 protein is CASSQPTERRQKETQYF. The CDR3 nucleotides are TGCGCCAGCAGTCAACCAACCGAGCGGCGGCAGAAAGAGACCCAGTACTTC.

The gene calls are TRBV29-1 and TRBJ1-1, with 8 positions matching TRBD1. The CDR3 has 16 amino acids. Germline values: CDR1 SQVTM, CDR2 ANQGSEA. J gave up 0 bases and V 3 bases, and 9 bases lay outside the gene matches. CDR3 amino acids: CSVERKQGEMNTEAFF. The CDR3 nucleotides are TGCAGCGTTGAGCGAAAACAGGGGGAAATGAACACTGAAGCTTTCTTT.

The chain couples TRBV27 to TRBJ1-6; D may be TRBD1 (5 bases). The CDR3 has 15 amino acids. V was shortened by 0 bases and J by 7 bases, with 10 bases between the two germline ends. Germline CDR1 and CDR2: MNHEY and SMNVEV (reference sequence). The DNA of the CDR3 is TGTGCCAGCAGTTTATCGGCGGGGCTCAATTCACCCCTCCACTTT. Encoded protein: CASSLSAGLNSPLHF.

With respect to this clone: The germline gene is not matched at one end of the junction; a read error may be the cause. The chain combines TRBV2 with TRBJ2-5; tentatively, D is TRBD2 (7 bases). This CDR3 comprises 16 residues. CDR1 is SNHLY and CDR2 is FYNNEI in the germline V gene. The CDR3, as DNA: TGTGCCAGCTGTGAGAGGGGGAGGGCAGGCCTAGAGACCCAGTACTTC. Amino acid sequence: CASCERGRAGLETQYF.